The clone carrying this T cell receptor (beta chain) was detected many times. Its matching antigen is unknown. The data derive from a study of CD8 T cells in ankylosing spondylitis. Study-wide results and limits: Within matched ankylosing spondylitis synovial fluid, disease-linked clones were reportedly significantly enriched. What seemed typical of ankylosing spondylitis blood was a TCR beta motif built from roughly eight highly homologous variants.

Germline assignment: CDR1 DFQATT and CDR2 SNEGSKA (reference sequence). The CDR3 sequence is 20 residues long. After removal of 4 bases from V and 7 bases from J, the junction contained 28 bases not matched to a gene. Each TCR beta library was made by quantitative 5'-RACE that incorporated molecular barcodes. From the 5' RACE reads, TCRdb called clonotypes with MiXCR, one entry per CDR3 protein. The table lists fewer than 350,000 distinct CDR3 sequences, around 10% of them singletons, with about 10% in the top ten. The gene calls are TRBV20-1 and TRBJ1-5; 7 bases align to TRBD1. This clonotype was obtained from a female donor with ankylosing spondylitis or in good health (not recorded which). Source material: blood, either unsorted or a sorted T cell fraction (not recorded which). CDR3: CSATGQYYRGQAGGDQPQHF. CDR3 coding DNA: TGCAGTGCTACGGGCCAATATTACAGGGGCCAGGCGGGGGGCGACCAGCCCCAGCATTTT.